This TCR beta chain was recovered during a study of T cells in Graves' hyperthyroidism and ophthalmopathy (dated by TCRdb to the late 2010s). Describing the broader study: Peripheral blood was collected at initial diagnosis, before any treatment. To identify distinguishing TCR V-J signatures, a discovery cohort of 95 to 100 patients was used, comprising 40 to 45 with Graves' ophthalmopathy and around 57 with stable Graves' hyperthyroidism. Prospective prediction of ophthalmopathy was tested in an independent validation cohort of 18 to 20 hyperthyroidism patients and roughly 16 patients who later progressed to ophthalmopathy. The roughly 99 discovery patients were divided at random into training and test sets in a 7:3 ratio. In addition, the study compared T-cell repertoires in thyroid tissue and in blood from a handful of Graves' hyperthyroidism patients. Following sampling, methimazole starting at 30 mg daily was given to hyperthyroidism patients, and high-dose intravenous methylprednisolone was given to ophthalmopathy patients. The paper describes TCR Vbeta CDR3 sequencing of about 140 peripheral blood samples, made up of about 41 ophthalmopathy patients, some 80 hyperthyroidism patients and 17 progressor patients. What the work shows at the level of the full study, not this receptor alone: In validation, the model predicted progression to ophthalmopathy with over 65% sensitivity and less than 75% specificity, a median of around six months before onset. No statistical method was used to fix the sample size in advance, and group allocation was not hidden from the investigators. A model built on a 13 V-J signature distinguished ophthalmopathy from stable hyperthyroidism, reaching around 90% sensitivity and under 84% specificity in cross-validation and 80%/75% in testing. Most expanded thyroid clonotypes (frequency above 0.001) were also found in blood, which suggests that blood repertoires may mirror thyroid immune responses.

Stable Graves' hyperthyroidism was defined as the absence of progression to ophthalmopathy over 18 months of follow-up. Hyperthyroidism patients were newly diagnosed, had a disease duration of under 2 months, and were aged 18 to 65 years. The study excluded patients with uncontrolled infections, other autoimmune diseases, pregnancy or lactation. Diagnoses were established on the basis of clinical symptoms, serum thyroxine and TRAb, thyroid ultrasound, and orbital computed tomography. PBMCs were isolated from more than 9 ml of fresh peripheral blood by Ficoll-Paque density gradient centrifugation. Total RNA was extracted using Trizol reagent, and RNA quality was assessed on an Agilent 2100 Bioanalyzer. The TCR beta CDR3 regions were amplified from the RNA transcripts. The first round of RT-PCR for the TCR CDR3 was performed with the HTBI primer set and the Qiagen OneStep RT-PCR kit. Libraries were constructed in a second round of multiplex PCR, after which size selection and purification were performed. The libraries were sequenced on an Illumina HiSeq2000 using paired-end 100 bp reads. Regarding the original processing steps: SOAPnuke was used to process the raw data, removing reads that contained adapters or uncalled bases, had a mean Phred below 15, or lacked an exact match to the constant primer or identifier. High-quality paired reads were merged using COPE v1.2.5, and each unique nucleotide sequence was defined as a clonotype. MiTCR v1.1 was used to align clonotypes to the IMGT TRBV, TRBD and TRBJ reference segments. Only V-J combinations with frequency above 0.0001, covering 98% to 99.2% of repertoires, were analysed. The TCS score was defined as F50 (clonal expansion) divided by E x V (chaos), with BLOSUM62-based TCRdist calculated between CDR3 peptides within each V-J. Welch's t-statistics and random forest reduced 514 V-J features to roughly 13, which were used in a naive Bayes classifier (R e1071). The public reads were run again by TCRdb, first through fastp at Q25 and then through MiXCR, and only productive beta chains were kept. Identical CDR3 protein sequences are pooled into one entry, listed with their most common genes and DNA. These V and J calls are TCRdb output, not the study's own analysis. The sample contains some 620,000 distinct CDR3 sequences, roughly 15% of them found a single time. 3% to 4.5% of the sample is held by the ten biggest clonotypes.

Taken from the germline V gene, the CDR1 and CDR2 loops are SGHTA and FQGNSA. The CDR3 covers 14 residues, taking in both the cysteine and the phenylalanine. Of all the DNA, just the CDR3 is kept, 42 bases in frame from base 1. Trimming takes 6 bases off V and 6 bases off J; junction bases not matched to a gene: 10. In this sample, this clonotype turned up many times. The antigen this receptor binds is unknown. One base away there is no much larger clone; base qualities are not given. This sequence was found in a woman between 25 and 40 years old with Graves' hyperthyroidism. In this chain, TRBV7-2 is recombined with TRBJ2-7, with 8 bases aligning to TRBD1. Material for sequencing was blood. The bases are TGTGCCAGCAGAATACAGGGGGGATCTGGCGAGCAGTACTTC. This gives the protein CASRIQGGSGEQYF.